This section outlines one T cell receptor beta chain sequence together with its context. CDR1 and CDR2 (germline): SGHRS, YFSETQ. Trimming removed 3 bases at V and 4 bases at J, with 14 bases between. The CDR3 length is 14 residues. The entry originates in a study of blood T cell repertoires in COVID-19. Original analysis: Nucleated cell counts were estimated from reference gene primer amplification. Sequencing used immunoSEQ multiplex PCR; TCRdb keeps in-frame clones, though not all of them. Clonal size and the V and J genes are those of that table, whereas D and trimming came from the DNA. The data contain 280,000 or so clones, about 90% of them singletons.

Sequenced material: peripheral blood. The chain uses TRBV5-1 and TRBJ2-7, with D possibly matching TRBD2 (7 bases). The TCR sequence derives from a woman under 40 who had recovered from COVID-19. The CDR3 here is CASSWGGVQYEQYF. DNA of the CDR3: TGCGCCAGCAGCTGGGGGGGCGTTCAATACGAGCAGTACTTC.